Only one count was recorded for the clone carrying this T cell receptor beta chain. The antigen is not known. The sample comes from a study of shared clonotypes between healthy human individuals. Overall study: Those who served as donors were a couple of women and a few men between the ages of 18 and 49.

The study ran the assay at deep level. Using immunoSEQ multiplex PCR, the repertoire was profiled, and TCRdb retains in-frame clones only, with some absent. This sample yields about 2,500,000 clones, of which roughly 92% are seen a single time; roughly 0.13% belongs to the top ten. Study-level findings and limits: Across a handful of donors, naive CD4 shared around 5.3%, naive CD8 over 3%, memory CD4 2% to 2.5%, memory CD8 under 0.5%.

Only Caucasian adults living in Nashville, Tennessee made up the donor group. The clonotype was recovered from a man between 18 and 35 years old in good health. The specimen was naive CD4+ T cells sorted from blood. The subset: CD45RA+ positively selected.

CDR3 bases: TGCGCCAGCAGTCAACCTTTCAGGGGGTACGGCTATGGCTACACCTTC. It encodes CASSQPFRGYGYGYTF. The J gene is TRBJ1-2, the V gene TRBV23-1, with 7 bases identical to TRBD1. TRBV23-1 is annotated as an ORF whose role is uncertain. This CDR3 region has 16 residues. Trimming removed 2 bases from V and 4 bases from J; junction bases left unmatched: 10.